The 28 T cell receptor beta chains reported below all come from one sample, sequenced in a study of early T cells in non-severe SARS-CoV-2 infection. In TCRdb, the 5' RACE reads were re-called with MiXCR into one record per CDR3 protein. Of roughly 70,000 distinct CDR3 sequences listed, about 12% are singletons. The sample comprised whole blood. All receptors derive from an adult who was a healthcare worker with PCR-confirmed SARS-CoV-2 infection or an uninfected control (not recorded which).

The V and J genes are TRBV2 and TRBJ2-3, with TRBD1 identical over 10 bases. This CDR3 contains 15 residues. Germline lookup yields CDR1 SNHLY and CDR2 FYNNEI. J gave up 4 bases and V 6 bases, and 7 bases lay outside the gene matches. The CDR3 sequence is CASRPDRGRADTQYF. The DNA for the CDR3 is TGTGCCAGCAGGCCCGACAGGGGGCGCGCAGATACGCAGTATTTT.

V and J are TRBV20-1 and TRBJ1-4, with D hard to call. Germline V gene data show CDR1 as DFQATT and CDR2 as SNEGSKA (reference sequence). Deletions cut 5 bases from V and 1 base from J, with 26 bases between. This CDR3 region has 19 residues. As DNA, the CDR3 is TGCAGTGCTCGGCGAGGTGGCAGGAAAGTCAAAGAAACTAATGAAAAACTGTTTTTT. Its protein is CSARRGGRKVKETNEKLFF.

This sequence joins TRBV6-5 and TRBJ2-1; D perhaps matches TRBD2 (7 bases). V lost 5 bases, J lost 0 bases, and 14 bases lay in between. This CDR3 spans 16 amino acids. Germline CDR1 and CDR2: MNHEY and SVGAGI. CDR3 sequence reads: CASSPPRGGSYNEQFF. In DNA, the CDR3 is TGTGCCAGCAGTCCCCCGAGGGGGGGCTCCTACAATGAGCAGTTCTTC.

The rearrangement joins TRBV10-3 to TRBJ2-3, with D perhaps TRBD1 (5 bases). V gave up 0 bases and J gave up 6 bases, with 7 bases separating them. This CDR3 comprises 13 residues. Germline V lookup: CDR1 ENHRY, CDR2 SYGVKD. The CDR3: CAISESGADTQYF. CDR3 sequence (DNA): TGTGCCATCAGTGAGTCTGGGGCGGATACGCAGTATTTT.

This clonotype appeared many times. CDR3: CASRTWGEQYF. CDR3 coding DNA: TGTGCCAGCAGGACCTGGGGCGAGCAGTACTTC. This rearrangement joins TRBV12-3 or TRBV12-4 to TRBJ2-7; D is ambiguous. This CDR3 has 11 amino acids. V was pared by 6 bases and J by 6 bases, with 9 bases between.

This clonotype occurred a few times. CDR3 in DNA: TGCAGCGTTGATGGGGACAACTATGGCTACACCTTC. Translating gives CSVDGDNYGYTF. The V call is TRBV29-1, the J call TRBJ1-2; a weak D match, TRBD1 (5 bases). Germline CDR1 and CDR2: SQVTM and ANQGSEA. Trimming stripped 3 bases from V and 2 bases from J, with 7 bases between. This CDR3 has 12 residues.

The CDR3 DNA reads as TGTGCCAGCAGTGAAGCGCGAGGACAGGGTAATTCACCCCTCCACTTT. Its protein is CASSEARGQGNSPLHF. The chain has TRBV2 and TRBJ1-6; 8 positions agree with TRBD1. The V and J ends lost 0 bases and 6 bases, in that order; junction bases with no gene match: 4. The CDR3 runs 16 residues. The germline CDR1 and CDR2 sequences are SNHLY and FYNNEI.

This clonotype was counted between two and nine times. This sequence joins TRBV13 and TRBJ2-2; TRBD2 aligns across 8 bases. Germline V lookup: CDR1 PRHDT, CDR2 FYEKMQ (reference sequence). CDR3 length: 16 residues. The junction had 10 bases not matched to a gene; V was cut back by 4 bases and J by 6 bases. The CDR3 here is CASSSRRGALAGELFF. The CDR3 bases are TGTGCCAGCAGCTCCAGGCGGGGGGCGCTGGCCGGGGAGCTGTTTTTT.

In this sample, this clonotype turned up a few times. This sequence joins TRBV2 and TRBJ2-5; possibly TRBD1 or TRBD2 for D (5 bases each). V lost 6 bases and J lost 11, with 10 bases in between. Germline V gene sequence: CDR1 SNHLY, CDR2 FYNNEI. This CDR3 comprises 10 residues. Here the CDR3 DNA reads TGTGCCAGCAGGACGGGACGGCAGTACTTC. Translating it yields CASRTGRQYF.

At least ten counts were recorded for this clonotype. The chain employs TRBV11-2 and TRBJ2-2; TRBD1 aligns across 8 bases. The CDR3 runs 14 residues. Germline CDR1 SGHAT, CDR2 FQNNGV. The J segment lost 5 bases and the V segment lost 1 base, leaving 0 bases of the junction unmatched. The CDR3 loop is CASSLGQGTGELFF. In DNA, the CDR3 is TGTGCCAGCAGCTTAGGACAGGGGACCGGGGAGCTGTTTTTT.

The chain uses TRBV7-9 and TRBJ2-1; 7 positions match TRBD1. J gave up 5 bases and V 6 bases, and 7 bases lay outside the gene matches. Germline CDR1 reads SEHNR; CDR2 reads FQNEAQ (reference sequence). The CDR3 runs to 14 residues. Written as DNA, the CDR3 is TGTGCCAGCAGTCCTGGACAGGCCGACAATGAGCAGTTCTTC. This sequence encodes CASSPGQADNEQFF.

The gene calls are TRBV7-9 and TRBJ1-5; D is uncertain. The V end was cut by 10 bases, the J end by 2 bases, with 12 bases between. The CDR3 covers 13 residues. Germline V lookup: CDR1 SEHNR, CDR2 FQNEAQ (reference sequence). This chain's CDR3 is CATSGVGNQPQHF. The CDR3 bases are TGTGCCACTTCTGGGGTTGGCAATCAGCCCCAGCATTTT.

At least ten counts were recorded for this clonotype. The V and J genes are TRBV4-2 and TRBJ1-6; TRBD1 matches at 8 bases. The CDR3 is 16 residues long. Germline V CDR1 and CDR2: LGHNA, YNFKEQ. Unmatched junction bases numbered 6, after V lost 1 base and J lost 7 bases. The CDR3: CASSQGRTGRNSPLHF. The CDR3, as DNA: TGTGCCAGCAGCCAAGGCCGGACAGGGAGAAATTCACCCCTCCACTTT.

The chain joins TRBV29-1 to TRBJ2-2; D not certain. The CDR3 totals 15 residues. Trimming shortened V by 4 bases and J by 0 bases, and 12 bases separated the two germline ends. Germline lookup yields CDR1 SQVTM and CDR2 ANQGSEA. The CDR3 is CSVVYGSANTGELFF. As DNA, the CDR3 is TGCAGCGTTGTTTACGGCTCAGCGAACACCGGGGAGCTGTTTTTT.

CDR3 amino acids: CSARSSGRFDYNEQFF. DNA of the CDR3: TGCAGTGCTAGAAGTAGCGGGAGGTTTGATTACAATGAGCAGTTCTTC. The chain has TRBV20-1 and TRBJ2-1; 10 positions agree with TRBD2. Trimming removed 2 bases from V and 4 bases from J; junction bases left unmatched: 8. The V gene's germline CDR1 is DFQATT and CDR2 SNEGSKA (reference sequence). This CDR3 contains 16 residues.

At least ten counts were recorded for this clonotype. V is TRBV6-5 and J is TRBJ2-7; the match to TRBD2 covers 10 bases. Germline assignment: CDR1 MNHEY and CDR2 SVGAGI. The trim removed 5 bases at V and 2 bases at J, leaving 3 bases unmatched. The CDR3 is 14 residues long. The CDR3 is CASSLAGVTYEQYF. CDR3 coding DNA: TGTGCCAGCAGTCTAGCGGGAGTAACCTACGAGCAGTACTTC.

The chain uses TRBV7-6 and TRBJ2-7, with TRBD2 matching 10 bases. The V segment lost 0 bases and the J segment 6 bases; nucleotides outside the gene matches: 5. In germline, CDR1 is SGHVS, CDR2 FNYEAQ. The CDR3 loop spans 15 amino acids. The CDR3 DNA reads TGTGCCAGCAGCTTAGCGGCTAGCGGGAGTGGCGAGCAGTACTTC. The encoded protein is CASSLAASGSGEQYF.

This clonotype was seen ten or more times. J is TRBJ2-3 and V is TRBV7-6; maybe TRBD2 (6 bases). The CDR3 is 15 amino acids. Germline V gives CDR1 SGHVS, CDR2 FNYEAQ. Trimming removed 0 bases from V and 2 bases from J, with 9 bases in between. Written as DNA, the CDR3 is TGTGCCAGCAGCTTAGCCGGACTATCCACAGATACGCAGTATTTT. Translated, it gives CASSLAGLSTDTQYF.

This clonotype occurred many times. The rearrangement links TRBV21-1 to TRBJ2-1. TRBV21-1 is labeled a pseudogene. The CDR3 runs 15 residues. This CDR3 reads CATDPDNKFYNEQFF. DNA for the CDR3: TGTGCCACCGACCCCGATAACAAATTCTACAATGAGCAGTTCTTC.

This clonotype turned up a few times. The chain is built from TRBV5-4 and TRBJ2-5; TRBD2 is a possible D gene (6 bases). The V and J ends lost 0 bases and 1 base respectively, with 7 bases between them. The CDR3 has 14 amino acids. In germline, CDR1 is SGHNT, CDR2 YYREEE (reference sequence). CDR3 amino acids: CASSLVGGQETQYF. CDR3 in DNA: TGTGCCAGCAGCTTGGTGGGGGGCCAAGAGACCCAGTACTTC.

Ten or more counts support this clonotype. V usage is TRBV6-2 or TRBV6-3 and J usage is TRBJ2-5, with no clear D. CDR1 is MNHEY, CDR2 SVGEGT, per germline. This CDR3 contains 10 residues. V gave up 5 bases and J gave up 7 bases, with 5 bases separating them. DNA of the CDR3: TGTGCCAGCAGTGACCGGACCCAGTACTTC. Its translation: CASSDRTQYF.

V gene TRBV5-1 combines with J gene TRBJ1-1; D uncertain. This CDR3 region has 14 residues. Germline V gene sequence: CDR1 SGHRS, CDR2 YFSETQ. Trimming cost V 5 bases and J 0 bases, with 11 bases left between them. CDR3 sequence: CASSRPQLNTEAFF. The CDR3 DNA reads as TGCGCCAGCAGTCGACCCCAGTTGAACACTGAAGCTTTCTTT.

This chain connects TRBV12-3 or TRBV12-4 to TRBJ1-1, with unresolved D. This CDR3 has 14 amino acids. Trimming stripped 2 bases from V and 1 base from J, with 8 bases between. The CDR3 here is CASSLNAGNTEAFF. Here the CDR3 DNA reads TGTGCCAGCAGTTTAAATGCAGGGAACACTGAAGCTTTCTTT.

The rearrangement joins TRBV7-2 to TRBJ2-3; 8 nucleotides agree with TRBD2. Trimming cost V 9 bases and J 5 bases; bases outside gene matches: 10. The CDR3 extends over 14 amino acids. Germline CDR1 and CDR2: SGHTA and FQGNSA. In DNA, the CDR3 is TGTGCCAGTGTCGGGCCGGGAGGGGGAGATACGCAGTATTTT. It encodes CASVGPGGGDTQYF.

This clonotype was counted between two and nine times. The chain joins TRBV11-2 to TRBJ1-2; unclear D gene. The V and J ends lost 7 bases and 3 bases respectively, with 21 bases between them. The CDR3 sequence is 16 residues long. From germline, CDR1 is SGHAT and CDR2 FQNNGV. The CDR3 sequence: CASTTNPRTVHYGYTF. The CDR3 DNA follows: TGTGCCAGCACCACCAACCCCCGGACCGTTCACTATGGCTACACCTTC. Variable domain in full (rest from reference TRBV11-2 and TRBJ1-2): EAGVAQSPRYKIIEKRQSVAFWCNPISGHATLYWYQQILGQGPKLLIQFQNNGVVDDSQLPKDRFSAERLKGVDSTLKIQPAKLEDSAVYLCASTTNPRTVHYGYTFGSGTRLTVV.

This clonotype was seen more than once but under ten times. The J gene is TRBJ2-3, the V gene TRBV9, with TRBD2 identical over 9 bases. V was pared by 0 bases and J by 4 bases, with 6 bases of the junction left unmatched. Looked up from germline, CDR1 is SGDLS and CDR2 is YYNGEE. The CDR3 spans 16 residues. CDR3 bases: TGTGCCAGCAGCGTAGTGGCGGGAGGGCTCTCAGATACGCAGTATTTT. Encoded protein: CASSVVAGGLSDTQYF.

This clonotype was picked up a small number of times. This rearrangement joins TRBV27 to TRBJ1-2; 10 bases are shared with TRBD1. The CDR3 consists of 18 residues. V dropped 5 bases and J dropped 2; count of bases not matched to a gene: 14. In germline, CDR1 is MNHEY, CDR2 SMNVEV (reference sequence). CDR3 sequence (DNA): TGTGCCAGCAGTCAGACTAAGCTTCGGACAGGGGGAAACTATGGCTACACCTTC. Translated: CASSQTKLRTGGNYGYTF.

This clonotype was counted a few times. The chain's CDR3 is CASSSGTVGNTIYF. The DNA of the CDR3 is TGTGCCAGCAGCTCTGGGACAGTTGGAAACACCATATATTTT. The chain recombines TRBV7-9 with TRBJ1-3; 7 positions agree with TRBD1. Germline CDR1 is SEHNR and CDR2 is FQNEAQ (reference sequence). Unmatched junction bases numbered 3, after V lost 4 bases and J lost 3 bases. The CDR3 extends over 14 amino acids.